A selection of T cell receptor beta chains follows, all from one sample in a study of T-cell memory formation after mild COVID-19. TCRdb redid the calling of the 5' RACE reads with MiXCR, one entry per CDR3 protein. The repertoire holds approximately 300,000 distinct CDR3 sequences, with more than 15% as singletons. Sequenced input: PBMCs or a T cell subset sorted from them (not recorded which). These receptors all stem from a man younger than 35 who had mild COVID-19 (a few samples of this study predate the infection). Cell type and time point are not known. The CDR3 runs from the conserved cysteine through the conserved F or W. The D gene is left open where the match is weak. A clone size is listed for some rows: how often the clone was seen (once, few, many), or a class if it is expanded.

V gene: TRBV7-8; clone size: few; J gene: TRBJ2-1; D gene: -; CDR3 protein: CASSLVRGAFNEQFF; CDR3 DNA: TGTGCCAGCAGCTTAGTCAGGGGGGCTTTTAATGAGCAGTTCTTC
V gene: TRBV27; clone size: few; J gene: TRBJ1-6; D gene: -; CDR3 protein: CASSLEGLDSPLHF; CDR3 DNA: TGTGCCAGCAGTTTAGAGGGTCTGGATTCACCCCTCCACTTT
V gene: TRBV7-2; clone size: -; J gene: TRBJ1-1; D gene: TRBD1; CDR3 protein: CASSYRDRNTEAFF; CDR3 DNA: TGTGCCAGCAGCTACCGGGACAGGAACACTGAAGCTTTCTTT
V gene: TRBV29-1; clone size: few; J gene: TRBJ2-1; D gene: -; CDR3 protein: CGVFRDDNEQFF; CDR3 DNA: TGCGGCGTTTTCCGGGATGACAATGAGCAGTTCTTC
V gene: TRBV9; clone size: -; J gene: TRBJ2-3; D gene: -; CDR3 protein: CASSSSPTRDTGTDTQYF; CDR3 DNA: TGTGCCAGCAGCTCATCCCCAACCCGGGACACTGGCACAGATACGCAGTATTTT
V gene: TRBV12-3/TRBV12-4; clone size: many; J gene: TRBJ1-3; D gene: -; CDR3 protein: CASTMGRVAGNTIYF; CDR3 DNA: TGTGCCAGCACCATGGGTCGGGTGGCTGGAAACACCATATATTTT
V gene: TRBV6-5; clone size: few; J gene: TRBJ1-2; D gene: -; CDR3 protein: CASSYGPGDGYTF; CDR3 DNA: TGTGCCAGCAGTTACGGCCCTGGAGATGGCTACACCTTC
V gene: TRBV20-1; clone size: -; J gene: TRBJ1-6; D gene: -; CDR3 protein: CSAPPAAGNSPLHF; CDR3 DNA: TGCAGTGCTCCGCCCGCGGCGGGGAATTCACCCCTCCACTTT
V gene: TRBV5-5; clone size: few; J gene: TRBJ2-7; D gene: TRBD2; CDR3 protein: CASSLILAGAGSPFF; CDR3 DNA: TGTGCCAGCAGCTTGATATTAGCGGGGGCCGGGTCCCCCTTCTTC
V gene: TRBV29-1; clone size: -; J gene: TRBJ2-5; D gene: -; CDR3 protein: CSVERNQETQYF; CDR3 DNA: TGCAGCGTTGAAAGGAACCAAGAGACCCAGTACTTC
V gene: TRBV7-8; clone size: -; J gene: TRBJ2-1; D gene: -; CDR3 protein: CASSLGSKEQFF; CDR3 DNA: TGTGCCAGCAGCTTAGGCTCGAAAGAGCAGTTCTTC
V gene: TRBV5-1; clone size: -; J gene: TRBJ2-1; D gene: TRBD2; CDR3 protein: CASSSGLAGAEQFF; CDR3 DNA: TGCGCCAGCAGCTCTGGACTAGCGGGGGCCGAGCAGTTCTTC
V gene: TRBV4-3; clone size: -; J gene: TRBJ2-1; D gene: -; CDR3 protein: CASSQDGVSYSYNEQFF; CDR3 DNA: TGCGCCAGCAGCCAAGACGGGGTGAGCTACTCCTACAATGAGCAGTTCTTC
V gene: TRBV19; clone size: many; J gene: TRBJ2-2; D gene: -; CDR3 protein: CASSIVSGELFF; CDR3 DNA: TGTGCCAGTAGTATAGTCTCCGGGGAGCTGTTTTTT
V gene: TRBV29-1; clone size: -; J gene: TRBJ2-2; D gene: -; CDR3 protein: CSVVPVGDTGELFF; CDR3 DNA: TGCAGCGTTGTACCCGTTGGGGACACCGGGGAGCTGTTTTTT
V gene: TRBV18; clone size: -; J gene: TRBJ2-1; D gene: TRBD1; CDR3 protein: CASSPGGQGFNEQFF; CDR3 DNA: TGTGCCAGCTCACCCGGGGGACAGGGGTTCAATGAGCAGTTCTTC
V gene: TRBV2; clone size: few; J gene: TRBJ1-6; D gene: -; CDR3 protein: CAIQNSATSYNSPLHF; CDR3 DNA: TGTGCCATCCAAAACAGCGCCACCTCCTATAATTCACCCCTCCACTTT